The clone carrying this T cell receptor beta chain was observed many times. Its antigen is not identified. This CDR3 comprises 15 residues. V was clipped by 6 bases and J by 7 bases, with 19 bases between them. The germline CDR1 and CDR2 sequences are SGHAT and FQNNGV. This specimen belongs to a study of breast tumors, draining lymph nodes, adjacent tissues. Overall study findings and caveats: That most tumor T cells come from lymph nodes remained unproven. Most tumor T cells seemingly derive from lymph node, then expand in tumor.

TCRdb redid the calling of the multiplex PCR reads with MiXCR, one entry per CDR3 protein. The sample records around 140,000 distinct CDR3 sequences, around 22% being singletons. Breast cancer patients provided tissue from their axillary draining lymph nodes. Source material: axillary lymph node tissue. The V gene is TRBV11-2, the J gene TRBJ1-5; D possibly corresponds to TRBD1 (6 bases). The sequence derives from a female donor with breast cancer. Some clones in this sample may be carry-over from other donors' samples. This CDR3 is CASRLRTVGKQPQHF. CDR3 nucleotide sequence: TGTGCCAGCAGACTACGGACAGTTGGGAAACAGCCCCAGCATTTT. The complete variable domain, with remaining parts taken from reference TRBV11-2 and TRBJ1-5, reads EAGVAQSPRYKIIEKRQSVAFWCNPISGHATLYWYQQILGQGPKLLIQFQNNGVVDDSQLPKDRFSAERLKGVDSTLKIQPAKLEDSAVYLCASRLRTVGKQPQHFGDGTRLSIL.